This T cell receptor beta chain is from a study of molecular identifiers for immune sequencing clone quantification (dated by TCRdb to the late 2010s). About the study as a whole: In a replicate experiment, RNA from approximately 22,000 or 94,000 naive CD8 T cells was split into five aliquots, four of which were sequenced. This methods study used CD8 T cells to benchmark TCR RNA copy counting and molecular-identifier clustering-based TCR repertoire sequencing (MIDCIRS).

Libraries of naive CD8 T cells were generated from approximately 20,000 to 1,000,000 sorted cells, with 10%, 30% or 50% of the purified RNA used. On a BD FACSAria II, naive CD8 T cells were FACS-sorted as CD8+CD4-CCR7+CD45RA+ and collected into RLT Plus buffer. Detection sensitivity was tested by spiking Jurkat RNA equal to over 8 TCR copies' worth into samples containing about 20,000-1,100,000 naive CD8 T cells. Enrichment of CD8 T cells was done with RosetteSep CD8+ T Cell Enrichment Cocktail plus Ficoll-Paque, and ACK red cell lysis came afterward. As regards this clonotype: Its antigen target is currently unknown. The input lacks base qualities; no much larger clone sits a single base away.

The CDR3 numbers 15 residues from cysteine through phenylalanine. Just CDR3 DNA is preserved here, 45 bases in frame from base 1. Per the germline V gene (reference sequence), MNHEY is the CDR1 and SMNVEV is the CDR2. V and J lose 5 bases and 5 bases, and a span of 15 bases separates them. The library was produced with PCR. Data came from a NextSeq 500. Bulk TCR libraries were generated as previously described, with the TCR primers listed in Table S5 used. Total RNA was purified with the Qiagen AllPrep DNA/RNA kit. Before analysis, reads from multiple sequencing runs of the same library were pooled. The source study handled its data this way. Reads were retained only if an exact TCR constant sequence was present, and the retained reads were trimmed to 150 nt and grouped according to their 12-nt molecular barcodes. Reads inside each barcode group were sub-clustered using a 15% Levenshtein threshold, and a quality-weighted consensus sequence was constructed for each RNA molecule. Non-functional sequences were excluded, and lower-count sequences lying one edit away from another sequence were also excluded. Barcode sub-clusters with fewer than 20% of the maximum read count were removed, based on fitting two negative binomial distributions. The public reads were run again by TCRdb, first through fastp at Q25 and then through MiXCR, and only productive beta chains were kept. Rows are unified per CDR3 protein, each entry keeping the most common DNA and genes. None of the V and J calls come from the authors' own analysis; TCRdb made them. For this sample the table gives over 550,000 distinct CDR3 sequences, of which roughly 23% were detected only once. The leading ten clones occupy 0.78% of the sample.

Summary of the overall study and its limitations: Naive libraries contained spiked-in Jurkat TCR RNA (around eleven copies' worth), which is not part of the donor repertoire. Modeling indicated about 3 TCR RNA copies recovered per cell, compared with around 10 by digital PCR, which implies a capture efficiency of 25% to 35%. The sizes of highly expanded clones could end up underestimated when identical TCR molecules share a barcode. In CMV-specific effector cells, over 98% of molecules were held by clones above 20 RNA copies, whereas under 1% of molecules were held by such clones in naive cells. When barcode sub-clustering was left out, chimeric consensus sequences inflated TCR diversity, with chimeras reaching as high as 47%. Spiked-in Jurkat TCR RNA equal to a single cell's worth was reported to be detectable even within 1,100,000 naive CD8 T cells.

The V and J segments used are TRBV27 and TRBJ1-4, with the D gene not clear enough to name. The TCR originated in a human donor in good health. Some libraries in this study had Jurkat cell RNA spiked in. Material for sequencing was naive CD8+ T cells from blood, with Jurkat cell RNA spiked in. The cell subset or site label for this specimen denotes: FACS-sorted CD8+CD4-CCR7+CD45RA+ naive T cells. This receptor carries the CDR3 CASSQLHLVNEKLFF. The nucleotide sequence reads TGTGCCAGCAGTCAACTCCATCTTGTGAATGAAAAACTGTTTTTT.